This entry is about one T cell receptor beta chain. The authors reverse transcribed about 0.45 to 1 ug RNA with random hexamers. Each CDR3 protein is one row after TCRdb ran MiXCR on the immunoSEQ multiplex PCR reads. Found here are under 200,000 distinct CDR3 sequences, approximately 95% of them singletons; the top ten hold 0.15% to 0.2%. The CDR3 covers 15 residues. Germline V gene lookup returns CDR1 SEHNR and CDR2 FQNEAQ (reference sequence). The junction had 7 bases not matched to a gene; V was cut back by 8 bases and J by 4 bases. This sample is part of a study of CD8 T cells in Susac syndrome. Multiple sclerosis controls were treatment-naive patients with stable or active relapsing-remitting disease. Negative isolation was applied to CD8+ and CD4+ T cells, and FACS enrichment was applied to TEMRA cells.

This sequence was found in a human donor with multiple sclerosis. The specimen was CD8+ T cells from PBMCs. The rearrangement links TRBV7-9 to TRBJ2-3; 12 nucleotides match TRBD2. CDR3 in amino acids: CASPPTSGSADTQYF. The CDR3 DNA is TGTGCCAGCCCCCCGACTAGCGGGAGCGCAGATACGCAGTATTTT.